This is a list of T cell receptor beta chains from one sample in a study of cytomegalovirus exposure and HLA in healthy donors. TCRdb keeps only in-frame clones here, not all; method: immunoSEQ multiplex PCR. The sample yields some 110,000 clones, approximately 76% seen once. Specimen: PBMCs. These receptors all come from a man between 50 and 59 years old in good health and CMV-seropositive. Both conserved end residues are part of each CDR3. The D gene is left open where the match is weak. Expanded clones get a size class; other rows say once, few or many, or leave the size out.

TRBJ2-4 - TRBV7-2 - CASSLGFDSLAKNIQYF TGTGCCAGCAGCTTAGGTTTTGACAGCTTAGCCAAAAACATTCAGTACTTC
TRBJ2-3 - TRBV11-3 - CASSLEGGGAFSSTDTQYF TGTGCCAGCAGCTTAGAAGGTGGGGGGGCGTTTTCGAGCACAGATACGCAGTATTTT
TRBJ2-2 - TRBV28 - CASSLMEVVRTNTGELFF TGTGCCAGCAGTTTAATGGAGGTTGTCAGGACGAACACCGGGGAGCTGTTTTTT
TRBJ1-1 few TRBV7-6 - CASSQQENTEAFF TGTGCCAGCAGCCAACAGGAGAACACTGAAGCTTTCTTT
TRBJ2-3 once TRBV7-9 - CASSLGGATDTQYF TGTGCCAGCAGCTTAGGTGGGGCCACAGATACGCAGTATTTT
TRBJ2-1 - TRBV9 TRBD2 CASSVSLRGDNEQFF TGTGCCAGCAGCGTATCATTACGGGGGGACAATGAGCAGTTCTTC
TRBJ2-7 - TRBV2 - CASSVAGRAYEQYF TGTGCCAGCAGTGTGGCGGGAAGAGCCTACGAGCAGTACTTC
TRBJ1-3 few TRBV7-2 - CASSLSGAGNTIYF TGTGCCAGCAGCTTATCAGGGGCCGGAAACACCATATATTTT
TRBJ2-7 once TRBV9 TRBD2 CASSVEGSGAYEQYF TGTGCCAGCAGCGTAGAAGGTAGCGGGGCCTACGAGCAGTACTTC
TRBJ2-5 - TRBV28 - CASSSGGQQGWGTQYF TGTGCCAGCAGTTCCGGGGGGCAACAGGGCTGGGGGACCCAGTACTTC
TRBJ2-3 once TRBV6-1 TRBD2 CASSRGGVPDTQYF TGTGCCAGCAGTCGGGGGGGCGTACCAGATACGCAGTATTTT
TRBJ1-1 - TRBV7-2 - CASSSSGHQNTEAFF TGTGCCAGCAGCTCGTCGGGACACCAGAACACTGAAGCTTTCTTT
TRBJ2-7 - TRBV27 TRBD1 CASSSLDRSIEQYF TGTGCCAGCAGTTCCCTGGACAGGTCAATCGAGCAGTACTTC
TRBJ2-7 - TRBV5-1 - CASSSGFTYEQYF TGCGCCAGCAGTTCAGGGTTTACCTACGAGCAGTACTTC
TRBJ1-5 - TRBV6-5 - CASSDRGGNQPQHF TGTGCCAGCAGTGATCGGGGGGGCAATCAGCCCCAGCATTTT
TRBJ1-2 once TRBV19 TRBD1 CASTRRGQGTLLGGYTF TGTGCCAGTACCCGCCGAGGACAGGGGACCTTATTGGGCGGCTACACCTTC
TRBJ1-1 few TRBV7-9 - CASSQRGGGTEAFF TGTGCCAGCAGCCAGCGGGGGGGAGGAACTGAAGCTTTCTTT
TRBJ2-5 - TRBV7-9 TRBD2 CASKPRDSGSKETQYF TGTGCCAGCAAACCCCGGGATAGCGGGAGTAAAGAGACCCAGTACTTC
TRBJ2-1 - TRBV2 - CASSRRVSGVDEQFF TGTGCCAGCAGTCGACGGGTCTCTGGAGTCGATGAGCAGTTCTTC
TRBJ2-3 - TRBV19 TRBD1 CASSIDLGQPLGTDTQYF TGTGCCAGTAGTATAGATTTGGGACAGCCTCTTGGCACAGATACGCAGTATTTT
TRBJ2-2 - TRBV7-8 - CASSHRTGGGTGELFF TGTGCCAGCAGCCACCGCACGGGGGGCGGTACCGGGGAGCTGTTTTTT
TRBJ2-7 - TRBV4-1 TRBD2 CASSQDWTSGSGEQYF TGCGCCAGCAGCCAAGATTGGACTAGCGGGAGTGGCGAGCAGTACTTC
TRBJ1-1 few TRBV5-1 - CASSSQGVGTEAFF TGCGCCAGCAGCTCACAGGGTGTAGGCACTGAAGCTTTCTTT
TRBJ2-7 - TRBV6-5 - CASSYSSWQGFYEQYF TGTGCCAGCAGTTACTCGTCCTGGCAGGGGTTCTACGAGCAGTACTTC
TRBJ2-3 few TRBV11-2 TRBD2 CASSSGTSGTDTQYF TGTGCCAGCAGCTCCGGGACTAGCGGCACAGATACGCAGTATTTT
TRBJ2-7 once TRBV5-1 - CASSLELGAYEQYF TGCGCCAGCAGCTTGGAGTTAGGAGCCTACGAGCAGTACTTC
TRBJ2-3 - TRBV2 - CASGTFGTDTQYF TGTGCCAGCGGGACATTCGGCACAGATACGCAGTATTTT
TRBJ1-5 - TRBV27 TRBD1 CASSHRGPNSNQPQHF TGTGCCAGCAGTCACAGGGGGCCCAATAGCAATCAGCCCCAGCATTTT
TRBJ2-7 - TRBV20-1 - CSASQSYEQYF TGCAGTGCTAGCCAGTCCTACGAGCAGTACTTC
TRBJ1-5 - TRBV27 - CASRLALGPQHF TGTGCCAGCAGACTAGCCTTGGGGCCCCAGCATTTT
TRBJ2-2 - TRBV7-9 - CADGAKYTGELFF TGTGCCGACGGAGCGAAATACACCGGGGAGCTGTTTTTT
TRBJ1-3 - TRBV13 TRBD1 CASSSGTASGNTIYF TGTGCCAGCAGCTCAGGGACAGCCTCTGGAAACACCATATATTTT
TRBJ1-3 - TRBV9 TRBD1 CASSARPGQTSSSGNTIYF TGTGCCAGCAGCGCGAGGCCGGGACAGACATCCTCCTCTGGAAACACCATATATTTT
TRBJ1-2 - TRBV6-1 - CASSDLSGANYGYTF TGTGCCAGCAGCGACCTTAGCGGAGCTAACTATGGCTACACCTTC
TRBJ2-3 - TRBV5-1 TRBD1 CASSAGQGTDTQYF TGCGCCAGCAGCGCGGGACAGGGCACAGATACGCAGTATTTT
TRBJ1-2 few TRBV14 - CASSRDRSKGYTF TGTGCCAGCAGCCGAGACAGGTCCAAGGGCTACACCTTC
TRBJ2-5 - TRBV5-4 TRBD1 CASSSPGTGPETQYF TGTGCCAGCAGCAGCCCAGGGACAGGCCCAGAGACCCAGTACTTC